This T cell receptor beta chain came from a study of Graves' ophthalmopathy and Graves' hyperthyroidism. Overall study findings and caveats: Cross-validated, the 13-signature model showed 87.88%/81.08% sensitivity/specificity, and 80%/75% in the test set. Most thyroid-expanded clonotypes exceeding 0.001 frequency were also found in blood.

This clonotype was seen at least ten times. Its specificity is unknown. Germline V gene lookup returns CDR1 MNHNY and CDR2 SVGAGI (reference sequence). The CDR3 is 15 amino acids. After removal of 5 bases from V and 1 base from J, the junction contained 6 bases not matched to a gene. Clinical symptoms and serum thyroxine were used for diagnosis; TRAb, thyroid ultrasound and orbital computed tomography were also relied on. PBMCs were density-gradient isolated from about 9.6 ml fresh blood. RNA transcripts served as template for amplifying TCR beta CDR3 sequences. RT-PCR was first run with HTBI primers, then multiplex PCR in a second round. TCRdb redid the calling of the multiplex PCR reads with MiXCR, one entry per CDR3 protein. Of nearly 400,000 distinct CDR3 sequences in the sample, 18% were seen once.

The sequenced sample was peripheral blood. The TCR sequence derives from a woman between 18 and 29 years old with Graves' ophthalmopathy. V gene TRBV6-6 combines with J gene TRBJ2-5; 8 bases agree with TRBD1. In DNA, the CDR3 is TGTGCCAGCAGTCGCGGACAGGGAATCCAAGAGACCCAGTACTTC. It specifies CASSRGQGIQETQYF.